This T cell receptor (beta chain) came from a study of cytomegalovirus exposure and HLA in healthy donors. Primers included in the PCR were 60 Vbeta and 13 Jbeta primers. Measured with immunoSEQ multiplex PCR; TCRdb has only the in-frame clones, and not every one. This table holds under 200,000 clones, approximately 88% found once. Study findings and constraints: Beyond CMV serostatus, there was no information to go on about immune exposure.

In the case of this clone: Its cognate antigen is unknown.

What was sequenced was PBMCs. The clonotype comes from a man in his thirties or forties in good health and CMV-seronegative.

The CDR3 here is CASSIRPWGRPMNTEAFF. CDR3 nucleotide sequence: TGTGCCAGTAGTATTAGGCCCTGGGGGCGGCCGATGAACACTGAAGCTTTCTTT. The chain carries TRBV19 and TRBJ1-1; TRBD1 might be the D (6 bases). The V and J ends lost 3 bases and 0 bases respectively, with 20 bases between them. From germline, CDR1 is LNHDA and CDR2 SQIVND (reference sequence). The CDR3 length is 18 residues.